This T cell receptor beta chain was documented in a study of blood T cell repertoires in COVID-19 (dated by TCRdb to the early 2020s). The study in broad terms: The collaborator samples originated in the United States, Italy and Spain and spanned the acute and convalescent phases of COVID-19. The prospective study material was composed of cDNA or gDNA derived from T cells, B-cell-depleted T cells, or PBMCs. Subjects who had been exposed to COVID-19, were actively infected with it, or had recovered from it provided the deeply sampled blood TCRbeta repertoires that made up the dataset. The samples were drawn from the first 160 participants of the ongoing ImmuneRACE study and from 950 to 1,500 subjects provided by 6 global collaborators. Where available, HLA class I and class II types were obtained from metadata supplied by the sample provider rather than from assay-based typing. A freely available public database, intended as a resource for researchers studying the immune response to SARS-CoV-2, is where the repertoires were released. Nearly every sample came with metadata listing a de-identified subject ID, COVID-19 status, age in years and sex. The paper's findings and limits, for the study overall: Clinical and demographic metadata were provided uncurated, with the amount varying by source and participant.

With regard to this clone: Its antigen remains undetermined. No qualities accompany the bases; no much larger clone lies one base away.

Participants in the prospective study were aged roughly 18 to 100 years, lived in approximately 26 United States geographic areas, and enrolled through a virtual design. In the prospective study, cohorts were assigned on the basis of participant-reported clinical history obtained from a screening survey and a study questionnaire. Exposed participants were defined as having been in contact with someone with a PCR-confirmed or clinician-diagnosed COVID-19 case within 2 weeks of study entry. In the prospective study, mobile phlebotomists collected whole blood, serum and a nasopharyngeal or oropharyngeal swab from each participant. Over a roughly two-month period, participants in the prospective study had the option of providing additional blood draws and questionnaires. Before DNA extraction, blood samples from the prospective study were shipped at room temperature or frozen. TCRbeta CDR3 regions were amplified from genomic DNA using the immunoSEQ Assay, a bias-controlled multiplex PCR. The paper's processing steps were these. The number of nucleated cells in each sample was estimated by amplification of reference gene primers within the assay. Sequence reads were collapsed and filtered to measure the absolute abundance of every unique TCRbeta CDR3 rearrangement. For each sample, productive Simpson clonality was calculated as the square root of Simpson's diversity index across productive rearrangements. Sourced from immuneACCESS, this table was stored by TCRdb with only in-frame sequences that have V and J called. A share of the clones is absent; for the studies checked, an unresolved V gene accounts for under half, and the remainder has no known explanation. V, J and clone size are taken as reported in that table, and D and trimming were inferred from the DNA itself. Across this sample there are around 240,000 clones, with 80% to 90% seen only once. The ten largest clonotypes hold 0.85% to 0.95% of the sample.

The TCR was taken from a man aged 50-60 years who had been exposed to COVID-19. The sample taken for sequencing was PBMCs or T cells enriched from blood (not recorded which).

The CDR3 sequence is CASSSRLMINYGYTF. In nucleotides, the sequence is TGTGCCAGCAGTTCGAGACTGATGATTAACTATGGCTACACCTTC. The receptor chain draws on TRBV28 and TRBJ1-2, with no D gene named confidently. CDR1 MDHEN and CDR2 SYDVKM were looked up in the germline V gene. From its cysteine to its phenylalanine, the CDR3 spans 15 amino acids. CDR3 DNA is the only sequence kept; it has 45 bases, read in frame from the first base. At the junction V is shortened by 4 bases and J by 1 base, with 13 bases in between.